Listed here are 14 T cell receptor beta chains from one sample, sequenced in a study of T cells in localized non-small cell lung cancer. TCRdb's copy holds only in-frame clones and misses some; the assay was immunoSEQ multiplex PCR. This table has 25,000 to 30,000 clones, about 91% appearing once. The material sequenced was peripheral blood, taken before any cancer treatment. These receptors all come from a female donor of 60 years or more with stage I lung adenocarcinoma.

V and J are TRBV6-1 and TRBJ2-7; 8 bases agree with TRBD1. Looked up from germline, CDR1 is MNHNS and CDR2 is SASEGT. The CDR3 loop spans 15 amino acids. The V and J ends lost 2 bases and 6 bases, in that order; junction bases with no gene match: 9. For the CDR3, the DNA is TGTGCCAGCAGTGAAAGCGACAGGGGAAGCTCCGAGCAGTACTTC. This codes for CASSESDRGSSEQYF.

V usage is TRBV25-1 and J usage is TRBJ1-1; TRBD1 matches 10 bases. This CDR3 region has 17 residues. V dropped 6 bases and J dropped 5; count of bases not matched to a gene: 15. From germline, CDR1 is MGHDK and CDR2 SYGVNS. In DNA, the CDR3 is TGTGCCAGCAGGGAAGCCCGGACAGGGGGGGTCGGAACTGAAGCTTTCTTT. It encodes CASREARTGGVGTEAFF.

The chain recombines TRBV19 with TRBJ1-5; D gene uncertain. Germline V lookup: CDR1 LNHDA, CDR2 SQIVND (reference sequence). The CDR3 extends over 17 amino acids. The V end lost 8 bases, the J end lost 6 bases, and 26 bases lay between the germline ends. The CDR3 DNA reads as TGTGCCAGTGCTCGTAGGGCGGACTTCGACGGCAGTCAGCCCCAGCATTTT. Translation gives CASARRADFDGSQPQHF. Using reference TRBV19 and TRBJ1-5 for the parts outside the CDR3, the full variable domain is DGGITQSPKYLFRKEGQNVTLSCEQNLNHDAMYWYRQDPGQGLRLIYYSQIVNDFQKGDIAEGYSVSREKKESFPLTVTSAQKNPTAFYLCASARRADFDGSQPQHFGDGTRLSIL.

This chain uses TRBV20-1 with TRBJ1-1, with D perhaps TRBD1 (5 bases). CDR1 DFQATT and CDR2 SNEGSKA come from the germline V gene (reference sequence). V was trimmed by 2 bases and J by 10 bases, leaving 11 bases between them. The CDR3 spans 11 residues. The CDR3 coding sequence is TGCAGTGCTAGATGGGACGGGGGAGCTTTCTTT. Its translation is CSARWDGGAFF.

V is TRBV30 and J is TRBJ2-1; D ambiguous. V was pared by 1 base and J by 0 bases, with 7 bases between. This CDR3 spans 14 amino acids. CDR1 is GTSNPN, CDR2 SVGIG, per germline (reference sequence). DNA of the CDR3: TGTGCCTGGAGTGATGTCAGCTCCTACAATGAGCAGTTCTTC. As protein: CAWSDVSSYNEQFF.

The CDR3 DNA reads as TGTGCCAGCAGTGGTACAGGGCGGGGCACTAATGAAAAACTGTTTTTT. It yields the protein CASSGTGRGTNEKLFF. The rearrangement joins TRBV6-6 to TRBJ1-4; a weak D match, TRBD1 (6 bases). V shed 5 bases and J shed 2 bases, with 15 bases lying between them. This CDR3 is 16 amino acids long. Germline V CDR1 and CDR2: MNHNY, SVGAGI (reference sequence).

This clone was detected only once. The V and J genes are TRBV6-1 and TRBJ1-2; D not resolved. The CDR3 contains 13 residues. The germline V and J ends were trimmed by 10 bases and 2 bases, with 14 bases remaining between them. Germline loops: CDR1 MNHNS, CDR2 SASEGT. The CDR3 sequence: CAIKWAGNYGYTF. CDR3 bases: TGTGCCATCAAGTGGGCGGGGAACTATGGCTACACCTTC.

The chain carries TRBV18 and TRBJ1-1; D is possibly TRBD1 (5 bases). Germline CDR1 KGHSH, CDR2 LQKENI. The CDR3 runs to 16 residues. V lost 4 bases and J 4 bases, leaving 19 bases between the germline ends. The CDR3 sequence: CASSQNGGHLFTEAFF. The DNA for the CDR3 is TGTGCCAGCTCACAAAATGGCGGACATTTATTCACTGAAGCTTTCTTT.

In this sample, this clone turned up a few times. The chain joins TRBV10-3 to TRBJ1-6; maybe TRBD1 (6 bases). The germline gives CDR1 ENHRY, CDR2 SYGVKD. Trimming removed 10 bases at V and 7 bases at J, with 17 bases between. CDR3 length: 14 amino acids. The CDR3 coding sequence is TGTGCCACACAGCTCCGGGACAAAAATTCACCCCTCCACTTT. Its translation: CATQLRDKNSPLHF.

This chain links TRBV7-9 with TRBJ2-3; D unclear. The ends were cut back, 3 bases at V and 0 bases at J, with 7 bases in the middle. The CDR3 has 14 residues. Germline CDR1 is SEHNR and CDR2 is FQNEAQ (reference sequence). CDR3 sequence (DNA): TGTGCCAGCAGCTTCGGCGATAGCACAGATACGCAGTATTTT. As protein: CASSFGDSTDTQYF.

The chain has TRBV7-6 and TRBJ2-1; D gene uncertain. The length of the CDR3 is 13 residues. V was clipped by 2 bases and J by 4 bases, with 6 bases between them. The germline CDR1 and CDR2 sequences are SGHVS and FNYEAQ. The CDR3 loop is CASSLNSYNEQFF. The CDR3, as DNA: TGTGCCAGCAGCTTAAACAGTTACAATGAGCAGTTCTTC.

The chain employs TRBV7-2 and TRBJ2-1; D is perhaps TRBD1 (5 bases). The V gene's germline CDR1 is SGHTA and CDR2 FQGNSA. This CDR3 spans 15 amino acids. Trimming cost V 1 base and J 3 bases, with 10 bases left between them. CDR3 sequence reads: CASSLDWGDYNEQFF. CDR3 sequence (DNA): TGTGCCAGCAGCTTAGATTGGGGCGACTACAATGAGCAGTTCTTC.

V gene TRBV19 combines with J gene TRBJ1-3, with D tentatively TRBD1 (6 bases). V lost 4 bases to trimming and J lost 2 bases, with 9 bases between them. This CDR3 contains 14 residues. Germline V gene lookup returns CDR1 LNHDA and CDR2 SQIVND (reference sequence). DNA for the CDR3: TGTGCCAGTAGTACACAGGGAACTGGAAACACCATATATTTT. This encodes CASSTQGTGNTIYF.

J is TRBJ1-4 and V is TRBV5-6, with 7 positions matching TRBD1. V was pared by 7 bases and J by 1 base, with 13 bases of the junction left unmatched. The CDR3 extends over 17 amino acids. Germline-derived CDR1 and CDR2 are SGHDT and YYEEEE. CDR3 nucleotide sequence: TGTGCCAGCTGGAGGGGGCGCGGTGTCGGAACTAATGAAAAACTGTTTTTT. Amino acid sequence: CASWRGRGVGTNEKLFF.